These 23 T cell receptor beta chains share one sample of origin, sequenced in a study of beta chain features in type 1 diabetes. The investigators reverse transcribed all of the isolated RNA, so they sequenced expressed TCRB transcripts. Using immunoSEQ multiplex PCR, the repertoire was profiled, and TCRdb retains in-frame clones only, with some absent. The sample consists of 200,000 to 250,000 clones, about 10% of them appearing once. Sequenced input: naive CD4+ T cells from blood. Receptor source: a woman aged 18-30 years in good health.

This clone was observed a few times. The J gene is TRBJ2-3, the V gene TRBV5-4, with TRBD1 matching over 11 bases. Germline assignment: CDR1 SGHNT and CDR2 YYREEE (reference sequence). The CDR3 totals 15 residues. V dropped 4 bases and J dropped 6; count of bases not matched to a gene: 7. The CDR3 DNA follows: TGTGCCAGCAGCGCGCGGACAGGGGGCGTTGATACGCAGTATTTT. It specifies CASSARTGGVDTQYF. The entire variable domain, with the rest obtained from reference TRBV5-4 and TRBJ2-3, is as follows: ETGVTQSPTHLIKTRGQQVTLRCSSQSGHNTVSWYQQALGQGPQFIFQYYREEENGRGNFPPRFSGLQFPNYSSELNVNALELDDSALYLCASSARTGGVDTQYFGPGTRLTVL.

The chain couples TRBV7-6 to TRBJ2-5, with 8 bases lining up with TRBD1. J was trimmed by 0 bases and V by 1 base; bases with no gene match: 1. The CDR3 has 15 residues. CDR1 is SGHVS and CDR2 is FNYEAQ in the germline V gene. The CDR3, as DNA: TGTGCCAGCAGCTTAGGACAGGGGTACCAAGAGACCCAGTACTTC. As protein: CASSLGQGYQETQYF.

This clone showed up just a few times. This rearrangement joins TRBV27 to TRBJ2-1, with D perhaps matching TRBD1 (5 bases). The V end was cut by 0 bases, the J end by 2 bases, with 14 bases between. Germline lookup yields CDR1 MNHEY and CDR2 SMNVEV (reference sequence). The CDR3 loop spans 17 amino acids. The CDR3, as DNA: TGTGCCAGCAGTTTATCCTACCATTCAGGGACCTACAATGAGCAGTTCTTC. Its protein is CASSLSYHSGTYNEQFF.

This clone was seen only a few times. The chain joins TRBV2 to TRBJ2-5; 10 nucleotides match TRBD2. This CDR3 contains 16 residues. Per the germline V gene, CDR1 is SNHLY and CDR2 is FYNNEI. Losses at the gene ends were 1 base for V and 4 bases for J; bases not matched to a gene: 6. Here the CDR3 reads CASSEGASGSRETQYF. Written as DNA, the CDR3 is TGTGCCAGCAGTGAAGGGGCTAGCGGGAGTCGAGAGACCCAGTACTTC.

This clone was seen only a few times. The chain combines TRBV19 with TRBJ1-5; 8 bases map to TRBD1. CDR1 is LNHDA and CDR2 is SQIVND in the germline V gene (reference sequence). This CDR3 comprises 17 residues. The trim removed 1 base at V and 2 bases at J, leaving 7 bases unmatched. CDR3 sequence (DNA): TGTGCCAGTAGTATAGGGGGACAGGCAGCGGGCAATCAGCCCCAGCATTTT. It codes for CASSIGGQAAGNQPQHF.

The chain joins TRBV15 to TRBJ1-1; 7 bases map to TRBD1. Germline loops: CDR1 LNHNV, CDR2 YYDKDF (reference sequence). V lost 3 bases to trimming and J lost 4 bases; unmatched junction nucleotides: 8. The CDR3 is made up of 15 amino acids. CDR3 loop: CATSSPRGPGTEAFF. CDR3 in DNA: TGTGCCACCAGCAGCCCTAGGGGGCCAGGCACTGAAGCTTTCTTT. The full variable domain, its missing parts supplied by reference TRBV15 and TRBJ1-1, is DAMVIQNPRYQVTQFGKPVTLSCSQTLNHNVMYWYQQKSSQAPKLLFHYYDKDFNNEADTPDNFQSRRPNTSFCFLDIRSPGLGDTAMYLCATSSPRGPGTEAFFGQGTRLTVV.

The chain recombines TRBV19 with TRBJ2-2; 11 bases map to TRBD2. This CDR3 has 17 residues. Per germline, CDR1 LNHDA and CDR2 SQIVND (reference sequence). Trimming removed 5 bases from V and 0 bases from J; junction bases left unmatched: 5. The CDR3 loop is CASSPGLAGSNTGELFF. In nucleotides, the CDR3 is TGTGCCAGTAGTCCTGGACTAGCGGGTTCGAACACCGGGGAGCTGTTTTTT.

Only a few counts were recorded for this clone. J is TRBJ1-1 and V is TRBV7-2; D uncertain. The germline V and J ends were trimmed by 1 base and 4 bases, with 7 bases remaining between them. This CDR3 is 13 amino acids long. Germline CDR1 reads SGHTA; CDR2 reads FQGNSA. CDR3 in DNA: TGTGCCAGCAGCTTAGGAGTCGGCACTGAAGCTTTCTTT. Translation gives CASSLGVGTEAFF.

This clone showed up just a few times. V and J are TRBV28 and TRBJ2-1, with 11 bases fitting TRBD1. There are 16 residues in the CDR3. J gave up 6 bases and V 2 bases, and 6 bases lay outside the gene matches. Germline V gene data show CDR1 as MDHEN and CDR2 as SYDVKM. CDR3 protein: CASSLKGGTGGNEQFF. The CDR3 coding sequence is TGTGCCAGCAGTTTAAAGGGCGGGACAGGGGGCAATGAGCAGTTCTTC. Variable domain in full (rest from reference TRBV28 and TRBJ2-1): DVKVTQSSRYLVKRTGEKVFLECVQDMDHENMFWYRQDPGLGLRLIYFSYDVKMKEKGDIPEGYSVSREKKERFSLILESASTNQTSMYLCASSLKGGTGGNEQFFGPGTRLTVL.

The chain has TRBV30 and TRBJ1-2; D call uncertain. This CDR3 spans 12 amino acids. Trimming took off 2 bases at V and 7 bases at J, with 11 bases between the two ends. Germline V gene lookup returns CDR1 GTSNPN and CDR2 SVGIG (reference sequence). The CDR3 DNA sequence: TGTGCCTGGAGTCGCGGGTCCGGTGGCTACACCTTC. Its protein product is CAWSRGSGGYTF.

This clone has a handful of counts. The chain has TRBV7-9 and TRBJ1-1; D is undetermined. CDR3 size: 15 residues. In germline, CDR1 is SEHNR, CDR2 FQNEAQ (reference sequence). With 5 bases removed from V and 0 bases from J, the gap between germline ends came to 13 bases. The CDR3 DNA reads as TGTGCCAGCAGCAAAGGCCAGGTTTTGAACACTGAAGCTTTCTTT. This gives the protein CASSKGQVLNTEAFF.

The J gene is TRBJ2-2, the V gene TRBV9, with 7 bases identical to TRBD2. Trimming removed 0 bases from V and 3 bases from J; junction bases left unmatched: 5. The CDR3 is made up of 16 amino acids. Germline CDR1 and CDR2: SGDLS and YYNGEE. Here the CDR3 reads CASSVDTSVDTGELFF. CDR3 nucleotide sequence: TGTGCCAGCAGCGTAGATACTAGCGTAGACACCGGGGAGCTGTTTTTT.

This clone showed up just a few times. This rearrangement joins TRBV27 to TRBJ2-3; perhaps TRBD1 as D (7 bases). CDR3 length: 14 amino acids. CDR1 and CDR2 from the germline V gene are MNHEY and SMNVEV (reference sequence). V lost 6 bases and J 3 bases, leaving 13 bases between the germline ends. The DNA for the CDR3 is TGTGCCAGCAGGGGGCAGGGGGGAACAGATACGCAGTATTTT. It specifies CASRGQGGTDTQYF.

The genes are TRBV6-6 and TRBJ2-4; 7 bases fit TRBD1. CDR3 size: 16 residues. The ends lost 3 bases at V and 0 bases at J; junction bases unmatched: 5. Per the germline V gene, CDR1 is MNHNY and CDR2 is SVGAGI (reference sequence). CDR3 nucleotides: TGTGCCAGCAGTTATGGACAGGTCCTAGCCAAAAACATTCAGTACTTC. Translating gives CASSYGQVLAKNIQYF.

In its sample, this clone was seen a few times. The chain couples TRBV11-2 to TRBJ2-2; 8 bases are a match to TRBD1. With V trimmed by 2 bases and J by 7 bases, 9 bases remained unmatched. This CDR3 is 16 amino acids long. CDR1 and CDR2 (germline): SGHAT, FQNNGV. CDR3: CASSLWSGGVFGELFF. As DNA, the CDR3 is TGTGCCAGCAGCTTATGGTCAGGGGGCGTTTTCGGGGAGCTGTTTTTT. The full variable domain, rest sourced from reference TRBV11-2 and TRBJ2-2, is EAGVAQSPRYKIIEKRQSVAFWCNPISGHATLYWYQQILGQGPKLLIQFQNNGVVDDSQLPKDRFSAERLKGVDSTLKIQPAKLEDSAVYLCASSLWSGGVFGELFFGEGSRLTVL.

This chain joins TRBV25-1 and TRBJ1-4; 9 bases agree with TRBD1. J lost 0 bases, V lost 3 bases, and 5 bases had no gene match. Per germline, CDR1 MGHDK and CDR2 SYGVNS. The CDR3 extends over 17 amino acids. CDR3 sequence: CASSDPTGGSTNEKLFF. In DNA form, the CDR3 reads TGTGCCAGCAGTGATCCGACAGGGGGATCAACTAATGAAAAACTGTTTTTT.

The rearrangement joins TRBV21-1 to TRBJ2-5; the D call TRBD2 from the table was never checked on the DNA. TRBV21-1 is a known pseudogene. The CDR3 sequence is 17 residues long. The chain's CDR3 is CASSKVPGGLYQETQYF. CDR3 DNA: TGTGCCAGCAGCAAAGTTCCGGGGGGGTTGTACCAAGAGACCCAGTACTTC.

The chain carries TRBV28 and TRBJ1-6, with 8 bases identical to TRBD1. V lost 7 bases to trimming and J lost 9 bases; unmatched junction nucleotides: 11. Germline values: CDR1 MDHEN, CDR2 SYDVKM. The CDR3 covers 15 residues. The CDR3 protein is CASTTPDRGGSPLHF. The CDR3 nucleotides are TGTGCCAGCACCACCCCAGACAGGGGAGGTTCACCCCTCCACTTT.

This clone was detected a few times. This chain uses TRBV19 with TRBJ1-2; tentative D call: TRBD1 (5 bases). V lost 6 bases and J 8 bases, leaving 19 bases between the germline ends. This CDR3 has 14 residues. Germline V gives CDR1 LNHDA, CDR2 SQIVND (reference sequence). The CDR3 sequence is CASSAWAGSMGYTF. The CDR3 nucleotides are TGTGCCAGTAGCGCGTGGGCAGGGTCTATGGGCTACACCTTC.

There are a few counts of this clone. The rearrangement links TRBV7-2 to TRBJ2-3; the match to TRBD1 covers 9 bases. Germline V gene sequence: CDR1 SGHTA, CDR2 FQGNSA. This CDR3 comprises 15 residues. After removal of 1 base from V and 6 bases from J, the junction contained 5 bases not matched to a gene. The CDR3 bases are TGTGCCAGCAGCTTAGTGACAGGGGGAAGGGATACGCAGTATTTT. This gives the protein CASSLVTGGRDTQYF.

The V call is TRBV4-1, the J call TRBJ2-1, with D possibly TRBD2 on 5 matching bases. The CDR3 loop spans 15 amino acids. V lost 1 base and J lost 9, with 16 bases in between. Germline assignment: CDR1 MGHRA and CDR2 YSYEKL. CDR3 region: CASSQVETRAGEQFF. DNA for the CDR3: TGCGCCAGCAGCCAAGTCGAAACTAGGGCCGGTGAGCAGTTCTTC.

The genes are TRBV2 and TRBJ1-2; no firm D call. Germline-derived CDR1 and CDR2 are SNHLY and FYNNEI. V was shortened by 1 base and J by 7 bases, with 4 bases between the two germline ends. This CDR3 comprises 11 residues. The CDR3 DNA reads TGTGCCAGCAGTGAAGGGGCTGGCTACACCTTC. Its translation is CASSEGAGYTF.

This clone turned up a few times. The rearrangement joins TRBV7-3 to TRBJ2-6, with D unresolved. The germline V gene encodes CDR1 SGHTA and CDR2 FQGTGA. The CDR3 is made up of 16 amino acids. With 2 bases removed from V and 0 bases from J, the gap between germline ends came to 8 bases. CDR3 region: CASSLGLPSGANVLTF. The DNA of the CDR3 is TGTGCCAGCAGCTTAGGCCTCCCCTCTGGGGCCAACGTCCTGACTTTC.